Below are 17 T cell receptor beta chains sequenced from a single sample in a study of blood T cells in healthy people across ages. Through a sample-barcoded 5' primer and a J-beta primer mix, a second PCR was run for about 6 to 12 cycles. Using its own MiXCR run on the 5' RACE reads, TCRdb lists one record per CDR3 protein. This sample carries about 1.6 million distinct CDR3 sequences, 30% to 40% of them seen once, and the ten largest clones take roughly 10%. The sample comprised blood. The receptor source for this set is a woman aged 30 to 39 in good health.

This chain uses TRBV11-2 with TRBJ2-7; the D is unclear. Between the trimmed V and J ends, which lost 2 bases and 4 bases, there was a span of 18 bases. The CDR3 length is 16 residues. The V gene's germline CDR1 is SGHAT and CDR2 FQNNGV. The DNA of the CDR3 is TGTGCCAGCAGCTTATCTCCGGAAGGGTCTACGTACGAGCAGTACTTC. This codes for CASSLSPEGSTYEQYF.

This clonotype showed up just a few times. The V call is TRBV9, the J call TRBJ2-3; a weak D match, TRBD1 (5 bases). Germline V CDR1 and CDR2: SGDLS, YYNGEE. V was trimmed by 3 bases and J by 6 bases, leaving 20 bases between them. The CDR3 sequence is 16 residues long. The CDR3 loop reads CASSAPQGDHVDTQYF. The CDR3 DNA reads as TGTGCCAGCAGCGCGCCTCAAGGGGATCATGTGGATACGCAGTATTTT.

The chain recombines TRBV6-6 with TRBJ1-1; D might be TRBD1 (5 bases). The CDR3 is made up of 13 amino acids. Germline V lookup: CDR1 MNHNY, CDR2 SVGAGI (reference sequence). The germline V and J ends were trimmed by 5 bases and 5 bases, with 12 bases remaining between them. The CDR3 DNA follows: TGTGCCAGCAGTAAACAGGTGGGGACTGAAGCTTTCTTT. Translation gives CASSKQVGTEAFF.

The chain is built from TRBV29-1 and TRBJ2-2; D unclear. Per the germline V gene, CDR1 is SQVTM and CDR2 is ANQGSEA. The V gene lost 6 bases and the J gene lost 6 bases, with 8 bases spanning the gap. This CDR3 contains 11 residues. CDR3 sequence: CSVADPGELFF. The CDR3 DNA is TGCAGCGTGGCAGACCCCGGGGAGCTGTTTTTT.

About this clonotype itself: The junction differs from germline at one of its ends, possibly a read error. CDR3 sequence reads: CASSRRTSGRSDTRYF. The CDR3 region has the DNA TGTGCCAGCAGTCGTCGGACTAGCGGGAGATCAGATACGCGGTATTTT. This rearrangement joins TRBV2 to TRBJ2-3; 13 bases align to TRBD2. Germline V CDR1 and CDR2: SNHLY, FYNNEI. The CDR3 spans 16 residues.

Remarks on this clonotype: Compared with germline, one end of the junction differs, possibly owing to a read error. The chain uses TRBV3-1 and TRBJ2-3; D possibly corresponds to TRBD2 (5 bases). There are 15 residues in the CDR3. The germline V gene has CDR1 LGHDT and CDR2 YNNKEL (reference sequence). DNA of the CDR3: TGTGCCAGCAGCCAAGATTCTAGGAGGTCAGATACGCTGTATTTT. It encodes CASSQDSRRSDTLYF.

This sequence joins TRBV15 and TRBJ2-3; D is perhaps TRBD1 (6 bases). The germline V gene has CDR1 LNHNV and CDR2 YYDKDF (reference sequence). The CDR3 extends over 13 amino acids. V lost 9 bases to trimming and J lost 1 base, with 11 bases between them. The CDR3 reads CATQRQGTDTQYF. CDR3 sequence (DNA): TGTGCCACTCAAAGACAGGGCACAGATACGCAGTATTTT.

The DNA for the CDR3 is TGTGCCAGCAGCCAAAGTCGGTCAGTGACGGGACTAGCGTACTCAGGGAACTCCTACAATGAGCAGTTCTTC. Translation: CASSQSRSVTGLAYSGNSYNEQFF. V is TRBV3-1 and J is TRBJ2-1; 10 bases line up with TRBD2. Germline CDR1 and CDR2: LGHDT and YNNKEL (reference sequence). The CDR3 spans 24 residues. Trimming cost V 2 bases and J 0 bases; bases outside gene matches: 25.

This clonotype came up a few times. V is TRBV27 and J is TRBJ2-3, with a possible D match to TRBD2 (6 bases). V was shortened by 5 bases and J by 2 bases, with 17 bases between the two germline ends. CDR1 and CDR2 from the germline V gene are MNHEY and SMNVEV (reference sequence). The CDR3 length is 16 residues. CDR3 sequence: CASSRRDSSFTDTQYF. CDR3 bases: TGTGCCAGCAGTAGACGGGACTCCTCATTCACAGATACGCAGTATTTT.

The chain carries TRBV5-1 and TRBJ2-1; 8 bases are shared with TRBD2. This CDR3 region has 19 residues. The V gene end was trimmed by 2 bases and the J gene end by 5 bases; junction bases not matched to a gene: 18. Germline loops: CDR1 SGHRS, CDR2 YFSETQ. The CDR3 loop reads CASSFTPRVAGYRHNEQFF. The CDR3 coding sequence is TGCGCCAGCAGCTTTACCCCACGGGTAGCGGGGTACCGCCACAATGAGCAGTTCTTC.

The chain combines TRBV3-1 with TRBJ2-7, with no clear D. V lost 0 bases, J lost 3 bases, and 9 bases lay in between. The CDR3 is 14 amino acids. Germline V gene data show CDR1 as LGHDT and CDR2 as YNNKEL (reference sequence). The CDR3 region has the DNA TGTGCCAGCAGCCAAGAGGTACAGTACTACGAGCAGTACTTC. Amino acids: CASSQEVQYYEQYF.

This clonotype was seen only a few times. The chain's CDR3 is CSVERQPTNTEAFF. The DNA for the CDR3 is TGCAGCGTTGAACGGCAGCCCACGAACACTGAAGCTTTCTTT. The V and J genes are TRBV29-1 and TRBJ1-1; D not resolved. The CDR3 totals 14 residues. V was clipped by 2 bases and J by 1 base, with 11 bases between them. In germline, CDR1 is SQVTM, CDR2 ANQGSEA.

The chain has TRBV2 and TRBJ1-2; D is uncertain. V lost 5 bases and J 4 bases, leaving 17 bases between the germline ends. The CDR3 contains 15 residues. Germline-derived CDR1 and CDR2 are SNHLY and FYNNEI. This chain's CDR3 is CASSPRSQDGYGYTF. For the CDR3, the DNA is TGTGCCAGCAGTCCCCGTAGCCAGGATGGCTATGGCTACACCTTC.

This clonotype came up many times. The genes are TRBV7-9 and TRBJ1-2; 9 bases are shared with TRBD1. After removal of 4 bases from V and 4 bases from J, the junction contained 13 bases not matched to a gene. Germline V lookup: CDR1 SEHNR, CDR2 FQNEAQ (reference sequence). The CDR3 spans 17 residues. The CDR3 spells CASSSIGQGLESYGYTF. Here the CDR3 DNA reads TGTGCCAGCAGCTCCATAGGACAGGGGCTTGAGAGCTATGGCTACACCTTC.

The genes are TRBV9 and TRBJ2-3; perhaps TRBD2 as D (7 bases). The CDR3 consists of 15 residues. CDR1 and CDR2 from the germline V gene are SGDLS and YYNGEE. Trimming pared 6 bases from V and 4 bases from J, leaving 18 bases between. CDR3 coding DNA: TGTGCCAGCACTCTAGGGGGGGGCGGAGCAGATACGCAGTATTTT. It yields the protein CASTLGGGGADTQYF.

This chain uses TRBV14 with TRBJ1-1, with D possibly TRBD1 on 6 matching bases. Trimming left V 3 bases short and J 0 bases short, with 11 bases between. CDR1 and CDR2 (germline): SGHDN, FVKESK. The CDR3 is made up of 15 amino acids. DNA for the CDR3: TGTGCCAGCAGCCACACCGGGACATTGAACACTGAAGCTTTCTTT. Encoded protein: CASSHTGTLNTEAFF. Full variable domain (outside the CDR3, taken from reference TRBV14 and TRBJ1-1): EAGVTQFPSHSVIEKGQTVTLRCDPISGHDNLYWYRRVMGKEIKFLLHFVKESKQDESGMPNNRFLAERTGGTYSTLKVQPAELEDSGVYFCASSHTGTLNTEAFFGQGTRLTVV.

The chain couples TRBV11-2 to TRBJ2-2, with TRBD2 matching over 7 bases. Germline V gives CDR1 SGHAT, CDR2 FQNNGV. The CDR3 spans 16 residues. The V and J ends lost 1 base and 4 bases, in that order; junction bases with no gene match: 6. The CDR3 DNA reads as TGTGCCAGCAGCTTAGTGGCGGGGGACGGCACCGGGGAGCTGTTTTTT. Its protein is CASSLVAGDGTGELFF.